This is a list of T cell receptor beta chains from one sample in a study of cytomegalovirus exposure and HLA in healthy donors. Libraries were prepared by immunoSEQ multiplex PCR; TCRdb keeps only in-frame clonotypes and omits some of them. The sample yields 150,000 or so clones, roughly four fifths seen once. The sample was PBMCs. These receptors came from a man in his late teens or twenties in good health and CMV-seropositive. Each CDR3 is given with its conserved first and last residue. The order of the fields is D gene, clone size, V gene, J gene, CDR3 protein, CDR3 DNA. A D gene is named only where the DNA matches it firmly. A clone size is listed for some rows: how often the clone was seen (once, few, many), or a class if it is expanded.

NA,NA,TRBV5-1,TRBJ2-7,CASSLQGSSYEQYF,TGCGCCAGCAGCTTGCAGGGGAGCTCCTACGAGCAGTACTTC
TRBD1,few,TRBV2,TRBJ1-5,CASKTGGSGQPQHF,TGTGCCAGCAAGACAGGGGGCTCGGGTCAGCCCCAGCATTTT
TRBD2,NA,TRBV5-1,TRBJ2-2,CASRLAVNTGELFF,TGCGCCAGCAGACTAGCGGTGAACACCGGGGAGCTGTTTTTT
TRBD1,NA,TRBV18,TRBJ1-4,CASSLLGTVEDEKLFF,TGTGCCAGCTCACTACTCGGGACAGTGGAGGATGAAAAACTGTTTTTT
TRBD1,NA,TRBV5-1,TRBJ2-6,CASSSGQTSGANVLTF,TGCGCCAGCAGCTCGGGACAGACTTCTGGGGCCAACGTCCTGACTTTC
TRBD2,NA,TRBV7-6,TRBJ2-1,CASSPSGTQQEQFF,TGTGCCAGCAGCCCTAGCGGGACCCAACAAGAGCAGTTCTTC
NA,NA,TRBV27,TRBJ2-1,CASRTNRPVNEQFF,TGTGCCAGCAGAACGAACAGGCCGGTGAATGAGCAGTTCTTC
TRBD1,NA,TRBV29-1,TRBJ1-1,CSVAPRTGASGMNTEAFF,TGCAGCGTTGCCCCACGAACAGGGGCGTCGGGGATGAACACTGAAGCTTTCTTT
NA,NA,TRBV6-1,TRBJ2-1,CASQYSGVYNEQFF,TGTGCCAGCCAATACTCGGGGGTATACAATGAGCAGTTCTTC
TRBD1,NA,TRBV28,TRBJ1-3,CASSIRDRGNTIYF,TGTGCCAGCAGCATCCGGGACAGGGGAAACACCATATATTTT
NA,NA,TRBV18,TRBJ1-1,CASSPTGGRTEAFF,TGTGCCAGCTCACCAACGGGGGGACGCACTGAAGCTTTCTTT
NA,NA,TRBV18,TRBJ2-1,CASSPTGLDEQFF,TGTGCCAGCTCACCAACAGGGCTCGATGAGCAGTTCTTC
NA,NA,TRBV20-1,TRBJ1-2,CSASWGQGYTF,TGCAGTGCTAGTTGGGGGCAAGGCTACACCTTC
NA,NA,TRBV5-1,TRBJ1-1,CASSWETVEAFF,TGCGCCAGCAGCTGGGAGACGGTGGAAGCTTTCTTT
TRBD2,NA,TRBV7-6,TRBJ2-1,CASSPPAAGGSYNEQFF,TGTGCCAGCAGCCCCCCGGCAGCGGGAGGTTCCTACAATGAGCAGTTCTTC
NA,NA,TRBV19,TRBJ1-2,CASSMNSFYGYTF,TGTGCCAGTAGTATGAACAGCTTCTATGGCTACACCTTC
TRBD2,NA,TRBV5-5,TRBJ2-7,CASSWGTRYEQYF,TGTGCCAGCAGCTGGGGGACTAGATACGAGCAGTACTTC
TRBD2,NA,TRBV19,TRBJ2-3,CASSITSSGSPDTQYF,TGTGCCAGTAGTATAACGTCTAGCGGGAGCCCAGATACGCAGTATTTT
NA,NA,TRBV5-1,TRBJ2-3,CASSLHTGADTQYF,TGCGCCAGCAGCTTGCATACAGGTGCAGATACGCAGTATTTT
NA,once,TRBV6-5,TRBJ1-2,CAIRSRGGGDYGYTF,TGTGCCATCAGGTCCCGGGGGGGAGGGGACTATGGCTACACCTTC
TRBD1,NA,TRBV6-5,TRBJ2-7,CASSTGTGTYEQYF,TGTGCCAGCAGTACCGGGACAGGCACCTACGAGCAGTACTTC
TRBD1,NA,TRBV6-5,TRBJ2-1,CASSSRTGSSYNEQFF,TGTGCCAGCAGTTCCCGGACAGGATCCTCCTACAATGAGCAGTTCTTC
TRBD1,NA,TRBV6-1,TRBJ2-7,CASSAGQGSFYEQYF,TGTGCCAGCAGTGCAGGACAGGGAAGTTTCTACGAGCAGTACTTC
TRBD1,NA,TRBV6-6,TRBJ2-7,CASSNGTGQFYEQYF,TGTGCCAGCAGTAACGGGACAGGGCAGTTTTACGAGCAGTACTTC
NA,NA,TRBV6-6,TRBJ1-2,CATEPGVANYGYTF,TGTGCCACCGAACCCGGGGTGGCTAACTATGGCTACACCTTC
TRBD2,NA,TRBV5-8,TRBJ2-2,CASSTRTSVRTGELFF,TGTGCCAGCAGCACCAGGACTAGTGTGCGGACCGGGGAGCTGTTTTTT
TRBD1,NA,TRBV2,TRBJ2-7,CASRKGAAGPYEQYF,TGTGCCAGCAGGAAGGGGGCAGCCGGGCCCTACGAGCAGTACTTC
NA,NA,TRBV7-8,TRBJ2-3,CASSFPAVLSSTDTQYF,TGTGCCAGCAGCTTTCCCGCGGTACTATCTAGCACAGATACGCAGTATTTT
TRBD1,NA,TRBV28,TRBJ2-2,CASSSSGQGSGELFF,TGTGCCAGCAGTTCGTCCGGACAGGGGTCCGGGGAGCTGTTTTTT
NA,NA,TRBV11-3,TRBJ2-2,CASSLGQGSGEDTGELFF,TGTGCCAGCAGCTTAGGACAGGGGAGCGGGGAGGACACCGGGGAGCTGTTTTTT
NA,NA,TRBV6-5,TRBJ1-1,CASSDSGVVRAFF,TGTGCCAGCAGTGATTCGGGGGTGGTGAGGGCTTTCTTT
TRBD1,NA,TRBV5-1,TRBJ2-7,CASSPGQGPFYEQYF,TGCGCCAGCAGCCCGGGACAGGGCCCCTTCTACGAGCAGTACTTC
TRBD1,NA,TRBV19,TRBJ1-5,CASSPGQVSNQPQHF,TGTGCCAGTAGCCCGGGACAGGTTAGCAATCAGCCCCAGCATTTT
TRBD1,NA,TRBV2,TRBJ1-2,CARGDRASYGYTF,TGTGCCAGAGGAGACAGGGCTTCTTATGGCTACACCTTC
TRBD2,NA,TRBV10-2,TRBJ2-7,CASSEPGTSGSSWYF,TGCGCCAGCAGTGAACCCGGGACTAGCGGGAGTTCTTGGTACTTC
NA,few,TRBV19,TRBJ2-7,CASSSHRQASYEQYF,TGTGCCAGTAGTTCGCACCGACAGGCTTCCTACGAGCAGTACTTC
NA,NA,TRBV5-1,TRBJ1-1,CASSFGTEAFF,TGCGCCAGCAGCTTCGGTACTGAAGCTTTCTTT
NA,once,TRBV7-9,TRBJ1-5,CASSSIIGGNQPQHF,TGTGCCAGCAGCTCAATAATAGGGGGCAATCAGCCCCAGCATTTT
TRBD1,NA,TRBV19,TRBJ1-3,CASSLDGTGMGNTIYF,TGTGCCAGTAGTCTAGACGGGACAGGGATGGGAAACACCATATATTTT
NA,NA,TRBV29-1,TRBJ2-7,CSVVGPSGEQYF,TGCAGCGTTGTTGGGCCTTCGGGAGAGCAGTACTTC
TRBD1,NA,TRBV9,TRBJ2-7,CASSVATGQYEQYF,TGTGCCAGCAGCGTAGCTACGGGACAGTACGAGCAGTACTTC
TRBD1,NA,TRBV4-1,TRBJ1-1,CASSRDRGTMNTEAFF,TGCGCCAGCAGCCGGGACAGGGGTACAATGAACACTGAAGCTTTCTTT
TRBD1,NA,TRBV2,TRBJ2-1,CASSRDRYNEQFF,TGTGCCAGCAGTCGGGACAGATACAATGAGCAGTTCTTC
TRBD2,NA,TRBV27,TRBJ2-1,CASSLRTSGIYNEQFF,TGTGCCAGCAGTCTAAGGACTAGCGGCATCTACAATGAGCAGTTCTTC
NA,NA,TRBV2,TRBJ2-7,CASSDNGRVYEQYF,TGTGCCAGCAGTGATAACGGGAGAGTATACGAGCAGTACTTC
NA,NA,TRBV12-5,TRBJ2-1,CASGLGLSLDNEQFF,TGTGCTAGTGGTTTAGGACTCAGCCTGGACAATGAGCAGTTCTTC